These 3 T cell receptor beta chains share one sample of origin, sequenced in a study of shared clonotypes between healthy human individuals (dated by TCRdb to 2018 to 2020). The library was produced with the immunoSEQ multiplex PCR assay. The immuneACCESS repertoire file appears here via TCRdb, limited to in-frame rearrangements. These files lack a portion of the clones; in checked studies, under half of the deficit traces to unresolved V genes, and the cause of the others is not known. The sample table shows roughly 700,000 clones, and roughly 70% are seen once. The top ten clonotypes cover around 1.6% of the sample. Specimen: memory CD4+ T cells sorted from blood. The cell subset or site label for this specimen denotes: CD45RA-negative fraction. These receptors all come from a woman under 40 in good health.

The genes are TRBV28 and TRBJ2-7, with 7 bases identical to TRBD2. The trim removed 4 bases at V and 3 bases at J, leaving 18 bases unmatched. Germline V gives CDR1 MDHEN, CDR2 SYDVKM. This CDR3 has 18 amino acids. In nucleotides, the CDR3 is TGTGCCAGCAGTTCAACCGGCGGCCGGGACTACAGACTCTACGAGCAGTACTTC. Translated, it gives CASSSTGGRDYRLYEQYF.

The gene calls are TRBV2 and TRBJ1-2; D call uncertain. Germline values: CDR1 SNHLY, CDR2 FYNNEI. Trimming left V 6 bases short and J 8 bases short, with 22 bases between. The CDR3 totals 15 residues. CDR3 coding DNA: TGTGCCAGCAGCCCCCAACCATACAACACTAAAGGCTACACCTTC. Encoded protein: CASSPQPYNTKGYTF.

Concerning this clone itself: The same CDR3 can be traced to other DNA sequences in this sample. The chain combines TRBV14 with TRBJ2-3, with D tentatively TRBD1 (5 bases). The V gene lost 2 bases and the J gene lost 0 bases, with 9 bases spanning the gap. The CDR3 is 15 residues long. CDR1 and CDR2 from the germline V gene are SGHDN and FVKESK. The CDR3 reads CASSQRGHSTDTQYF. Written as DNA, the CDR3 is TGTGCCAGCAGCCAAAGGGGTCATAGCACAGATACGCAGTATTTT. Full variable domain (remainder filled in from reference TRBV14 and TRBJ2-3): EAGVTQFPSHSVIEKGQTVTLRCDPISGHDNLYWYRRVMGKEIKFLLHFVKESKQDESGMPNNRFLAERTGGTYSTLKVQPAELEDSGVYFCASSQRGHSTDTQYFGPGTRLTVL.